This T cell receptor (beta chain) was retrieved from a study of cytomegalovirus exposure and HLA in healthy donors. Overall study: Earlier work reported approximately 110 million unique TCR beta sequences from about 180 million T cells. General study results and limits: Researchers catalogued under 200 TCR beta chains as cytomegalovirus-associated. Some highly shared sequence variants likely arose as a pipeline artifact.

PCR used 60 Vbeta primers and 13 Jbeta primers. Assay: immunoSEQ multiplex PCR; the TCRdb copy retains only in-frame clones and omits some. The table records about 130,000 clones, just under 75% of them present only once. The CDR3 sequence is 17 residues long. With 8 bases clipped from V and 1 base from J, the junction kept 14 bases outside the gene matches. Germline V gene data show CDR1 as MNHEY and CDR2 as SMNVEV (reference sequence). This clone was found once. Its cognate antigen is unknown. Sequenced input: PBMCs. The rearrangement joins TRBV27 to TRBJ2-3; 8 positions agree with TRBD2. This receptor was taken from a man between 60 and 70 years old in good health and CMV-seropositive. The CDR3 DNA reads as TGTGCCAGCTCGACCCACGACGGGGGGGGCCGCACAGATACGCAGTATTTT. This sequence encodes CASSTHDGGGRTDTQYF.